The 13 T cell receptor beta chains in this list originate from one sample, sequenced in a study of cytomegalovirus exposure and HLA in healthy donors. Sequenced by immunoSEQ multiplex PCR; TCRdb stores in-frame clones only, minus some. This sample has around 200,000 clones, with about 91% found just once. Sequenced material: PBMCs. These receptors originate from a young woman in good health and CMV-seronegative.

This clone was recorded only once. CDR3 sequence reads: CASSQRDSYTEAFF. In DNA form, the CDR3 reads TGTGCCAGCAGCCAAAGGGACAGCTACACTGAAGCTTTCTTT. The chain carries TRBV7-9 and TRBJ1-1, with 7 bases aligning to TRBD1. V shed 5 bases and J 3 bases; nucleotides not matched to a gene: 6. Per germline, CDR1 SEHNR and CDR2 FQNEAQ (reference sequence). The CDR3 has 14 amino acids.

The chain is built from TRBV19 and TRBJ2-7; maybe TRBD2 (6 bases). Trimming pared 2 bases from V and 4 bases from J, leaving 15 bases between. The length of the CDR3 is 15 residues. CDR1 is LNHDA and CDR2 is SQIVND in the germline V gene (reference sequence). The CDR3 sequence: CASSINSGGLYEQYF. CDR3 DNA sequence: TGTGCCAGTAGTATAAACTCCGGGGGACTGTACGAGCAGTACTTC. Combining the CDR3 with reference TRBV19 and TRBJ2-7 gives the whole variable domain DGGITQSPKYLFRKEGQNVTLSCEQNLNHDAMYWYRQDPGQGLRLIYYSQIVNDFQKGDIAEGYSVSREKKESFPLTVTSAQKNPTAFYLCASSINSGGLYEQYFGPGTRLTVT.

The chain is built from TRBV19 and TRBJ1-1; no definite D call. The CDR3 totals 15 residues. Germline V gene lookup returns CDR1 LNHDA and CDR2 SQIVND (reference sequence). V was pared by 1 base and J by 0 bases, with 9 bases between. The CDR3 DNA is TGTGCCAGTAGTATAGCTAGCGGGTTGAACACTGAAGCTTTCTTT. Translating gives CASSIASGLNTEAFF.

CDR3 protein: CASSLALGTSGAYNEQFF. The CDR3 region has the DNA TGCGCCAGCAGCTTGGCCCTCGGGACTAGCGGGGCCTACAATGAGCAGTTCTTC. The chain employs TRBV5-1 and TRBJ2-1, with 13 bases fitting TRBD2. The CDR3 has 18 amino acids. Germline trimming cut 0 bases from V and 2 bases from J; bases unmatched to any gene: 5. Per the germline V gene, CDR1 is SGHRS and CDR2 is YFSETQ.

This rearrangement joins TRBV28 to TRBJ1-2; D remains ambiguous. The CDR3 contains 12 residues. V was pared by 3 bases and J by 8 bases, with 10 bases between. Per the germline V gene, CDR1 is MDHEN and CDR2 is SYDVKM. CDR3 in DNA: TGTGCCAGCAGTTTCGAACTGAGGGGCTACACCTTC. Translating gives CASSFELRGYTF.

The V gene is TRBV4-2, the J gene TRBJ2-1, with D unclear. Deletions cut 2 bases from V and 4 bases from J, with 15 bases between. There are 16 residues in the CDR3. The V gene's germline CDR1 is LGHNA and CDR2 YNFKEQ. The CDR3 nucleotides read TGTGCCAGCAGCCAACAAACACAAAGAGGATACAATGAGCAGTTCTTC. Its translation is CASSQQTQRGYNEQFF.

The chain combines TRBV6-1 with TRBJ2-2; 10 bases line up with TRBD1. V was clipped by 7 bases and J by 5 bases; unmatched bases: 4. The CDR3 consists of 14 residues. Germline-derived CDR1 and CDR2 are MNHNS and SASEGT. CDR3 sequence: CASKSDRGTGELFF. The CDR3 coding sequence is TGTGCCAGCAAATCGGACAGGGGGACCGGGGAGCTGTTTTTT.

The chain combines TRBV7-9 with TRBJ1-1; a weak D match, TRBD1 (5 bases). V lost 5 bases and J lost 1, with 8 bases in between. The germline CDR1 and CDR2 sequences are SEHNR and FQNEAQ (reference sequence). The CDR3 runs to 13 residues. The CDR3 coding sequence is TGTGCCAGCAGCATGACAGAGAACACTGAAGCTTTCTTT. Its protein is CASSMTENTEAFF. Full variable domain (missing parts from reference TRBV7-9 and TRBJ1-1): DTGVSQNPRHKITKRGQNVTFRCDPISEHNRLYWYRQTLGQGPEFLTYFQNEAQLEKSRLLSDRFSAERPKGSFSTLEIQRTEQGDSAMYLCASSMTENTEAFFGQGTRLTVV.

The chain links TRBV6-5 to TRBJ1-5; D gene uncertain. The germline V gene encodes CDR1 MNHEY and CDR2 SVGAGI. The CDR3 runs 13 residues. Trimming took off 5 bases at V and 3 bases at J, with 8 bases between the two ends. This CDR3 is CASSQRLNQPQHF. In DNA form, the CDR3 reads TGTGCCAGCAGTCAAAGACTCAATCAGCCCCAGCATTTT.

V is TRBV7-9 and J is TRBJ1-2, with D possibly TRBD1 on 6 matching bases. The CDR3 extends over 14 amino acids. The germline gives CDR1 SEHNR, CDR2 FQNEAQ (reference sequence). Trimming took off 5 bases at V and 4 bases at J, with 14 bases between the two ends. This chain's CDR3 is CASSPGGLSYGYTF. CDR3 DNA: TGTGCCAGCAGCCCCGGGGGGCTAAGCTATGGCTACACCTTC.

The chain uses TRBV28 and TRBJ1-1; 11 bases align to TRBD1. The CDR3 covers 14 residues. V shed 8 bases, J shed 4 bases, and the junction held 6 bases outside the gene matches. Germline V CDR1 and CDR2: MDHEN, SYDVKM. The CDR3 here is CASRRTGGVTEAFF. In DNA, the CDR3 is TGTGCCAGCCGCCGGACAGGGGGCGTCACTGAAGCTTTCTTT.

The V and J genes are TRBV27 and TRBJ2-2, with no clear D. Trimming cost V 4 bases and J 9 bases, with 15 bases left between them. CDR1 and CDR2 from the germline V gene are MNHEY and SMNVEV (reference sequence). CDR3 length equals 14 residues. Here the CDR3 DNA reads TGTGCCAGCAGTTCCCCCCGTCCGTCCCGGGAGCTGTTTTTT. Translation gives CASSSPRPSRELFF.

The chain employs TRBV15 and TRBJ2-2; D gene unclear. Trimming cost V 0 bases and J 2 bases, with 7 bases left between them. This CDR3 spans 15 amino acids. The germline V gene has CDR1 LNHNV and CDR2 YYDKDF (reference sequence). CDR3 in DNA: TGTGCCACCAGCAGAGATCCAGTAAACACCGGGGAGCTGTTTTTT. Translation: CATSRDPVNTGELFF.